This T cell receptor beta chain came from a study of T cells expressing NK-cell markers (dated by TCRdb to 2018 to 2021). At the level of the whole study: Under ten donors provided sorted CD3+CD56+NKG2C+, CD3+CD56+NKG2C- and CD3+CD56-NKG2C+ T-cell subsets, whose TCR beta-chain repertoires were profiled. Randomly selected healthy volunteers, three men and five women, were used as the eight sequenced donors. Of the eight sequenced donors, seven were found to be HCMV-seropositive and one was found to be HCMV-seronegative. Libraries were sequenced as 2 x 150 bp reads on Illumina HiSeq 2000/2500, MiSeq or NextSeq. Overall study results and their limits: Whether the expanded NKG2C-expressing T cell clones were specific for HCMV antigens remained unclear. In over five donors, the dominant CD3+CD56+NKG2C+ clonotypes were among the top 10 CD8+ clonotypes and accounted for about 1.0-7.5% of CD8+ T cells. Those dominant clonotypes were again the most abundant among CD3+CD56-NKG2C+ cells in a handful of donors, at roughly 25-65%.

The germline V gene yields KGHSH for CDR1 and LQKENI for CDR2. The CDR3 contains 15 residues, cysteine and phenylalanine counted. There is no recorded DNA. A word on this clonotype: Its antigen is currently not known.

TCRdb names Illumina HiSeq 2000 as the instrument used. 5'RACE template switching, by which a universal primer site and unique molecular identifiers were added, was used to make TCR beta cDNA libraries. cDNA synthesis was primed from the TCR beta constant segment, followed by two successive PCR amplification steps. For the original study's pipeline: MIGEC handled demultiplexing of the reads and grouping by UMI, while MiTCR was used to assemble and quantify clonotypes. To exclude erroneous sequences, any TCR cDNA sequence not supported by at least two reads was discarded. Downstream repertoire analysis used the tcR package, and clonotypes were matched across fractions by CDR3 nucleotide sequence plus V segment. Antigen specificity was annotated against VDJdb with VDJmatch, allowing one amino acid substitution in CDR3. One entry per CDR3 protein sequence results from the TCRdb reprocessing of the reads, with DNA left out. TCRdb's processing, not the study's, gives the V and J calls here. The table for this sample records about 460,000 distinct CDR3 sequences. Clones ranked in the top ten supply about 1.5% of the sample.

A commercial ELISA kit detecting HCMV-specific IgG in serum was used to determine HCMV serostatus. Peripheral blood mononuclear cells were isolated from blood by Ficoll density gradient centrifugation. The sequence joins TRBV18 to TRBJ1-1. The TCR originated in a woman aged 45-65 years in good health. Donor details come from another sample of the same person, matched by shared clones. Sequenced sample: blood T cells: a sorted CD56 or NKG2C T cell subset, CD4+ or CD8+ T cells, or bulk PBMC T cells (not recorded which). The CDR3 is CASSPRDQMNTEAFF.